In this sample, the clone carrying this T cell receptor (beta chain) turned up a few times. This CDR3 is 15 amino acids long. Trimming removed 6 bases from V and 5 bases from J, with 19 bases in between. Germline V lookup: CDR1 SGHTA, CDR2 FQGNSA. As to time point: patch test 2, 6 weeks after DPC sensitization. Indicated treatment: therapeutic diphenylcyclopropenone sensitization with weekly scalp DPC. These data are taken from a study of human T cells and chemical hapten exposure. Study-wide background: A roughly 2 cm by roughly 2 cm inner upper arm patch received 2% DPC for sensitization.

One entry per CDR3 protein, called by TCRdb with MiXCR from the RACE reads. Of about 78,000 distinct CDR3 sequences listed, 8.5% were seen once; the top ten hold 3% to 4.5%. The chain recombines TRBV7-2 with TRBJ2-5, with D possibly being TRBD2 (5 bases). The sample consisted of whole blood, taken in connection with sensitization to the hapten diphenylcyclopropenone (DPC). This receptor was obtained from a woman in her forties or fifties with alopecia areata. Some clones in this sample may be carry-over from other donors' samples. In nucleotides, the CDR3 is TGTGCCAGCAGTCCCGACCCGCACGGGATCGAGACCCAGTACTTC. Residues: CASSPDPHGIETQYF. The full variable domain, rest sourced from reference TRBV7-2 and TRBJ2-5, is GAGVSQSPSNKVTEKGKDVELRCDPISGHTALYWYRQSLGQGLEFLIYFQGNSAPDKSGLPSDRFSAERTGGSVSTLTIQRTQQEDSAVYLCASSPDPHGIETQYFGPGTRLLVL.